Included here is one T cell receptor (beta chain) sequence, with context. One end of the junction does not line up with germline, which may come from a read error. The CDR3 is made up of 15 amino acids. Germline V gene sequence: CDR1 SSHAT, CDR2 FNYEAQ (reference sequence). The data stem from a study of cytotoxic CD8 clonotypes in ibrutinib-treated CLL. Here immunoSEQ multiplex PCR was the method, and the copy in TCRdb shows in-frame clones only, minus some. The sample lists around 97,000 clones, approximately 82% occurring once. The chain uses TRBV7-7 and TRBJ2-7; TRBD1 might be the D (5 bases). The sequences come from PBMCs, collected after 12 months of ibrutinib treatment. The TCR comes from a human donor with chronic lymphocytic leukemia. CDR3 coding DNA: TGTGCTAGCAGCTTAGGGGATTCGAGCTCCTACGAGCAGTACTTC. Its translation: CASSLGDSSSYEQYF.